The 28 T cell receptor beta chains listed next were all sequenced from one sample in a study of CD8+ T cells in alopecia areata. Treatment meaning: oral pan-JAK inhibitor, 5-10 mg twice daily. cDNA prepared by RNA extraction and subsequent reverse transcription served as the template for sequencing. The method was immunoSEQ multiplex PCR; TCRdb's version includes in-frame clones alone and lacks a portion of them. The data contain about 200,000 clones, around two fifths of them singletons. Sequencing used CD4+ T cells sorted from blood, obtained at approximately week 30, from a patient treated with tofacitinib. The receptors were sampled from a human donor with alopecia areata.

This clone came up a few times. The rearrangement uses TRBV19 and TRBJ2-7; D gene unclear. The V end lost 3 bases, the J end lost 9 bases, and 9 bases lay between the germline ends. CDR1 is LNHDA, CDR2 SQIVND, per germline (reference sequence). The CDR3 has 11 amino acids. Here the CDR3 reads CASSIGPLQYF. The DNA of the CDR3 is TGTGCCAGTAGTATCGGGCCCCTGCAGTACTTC.

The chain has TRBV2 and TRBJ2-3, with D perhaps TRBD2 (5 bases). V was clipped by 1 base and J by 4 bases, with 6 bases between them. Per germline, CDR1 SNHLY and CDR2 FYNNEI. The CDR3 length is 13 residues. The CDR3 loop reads CASSEERADTQYF. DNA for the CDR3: TGTGCCAGCAGTGAAGAGAGGGCAGATACGCAGTATTTT.

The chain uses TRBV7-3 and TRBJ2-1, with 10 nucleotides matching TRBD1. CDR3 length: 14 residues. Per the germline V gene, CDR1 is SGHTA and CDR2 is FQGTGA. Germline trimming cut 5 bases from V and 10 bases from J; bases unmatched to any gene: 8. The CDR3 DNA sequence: TGTGCCAGCAGCCGGGCCGACAGGGGGCACGAGCAGTTCTTC. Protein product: CASSRADRGHEQFF.

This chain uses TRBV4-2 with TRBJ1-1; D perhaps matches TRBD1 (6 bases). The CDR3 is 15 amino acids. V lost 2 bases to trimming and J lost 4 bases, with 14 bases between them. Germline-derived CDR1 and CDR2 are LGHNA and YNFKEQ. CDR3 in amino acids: CASSQPKGGVTEAFF. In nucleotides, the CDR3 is TGTGCCAGCAGCCAACCTAAGGGGGGGGTCACTGAAGCTTTCTTT.

CDR3 in amino acids: CASSLRQGSGELFF. The CDR3 nucleotides read TGTGCCAGCAGCTTAAGACAGGGATCCGGGGAGCTGTTTTTT. The chain combines TRBV5-5 with TRBJ2-2; 7 nucleotides line up with TRBD1. The germline V gene has CDR1 SGHKS and CDR2 YYEKEE (reference sequence). V shed 2 bases and J 6 bases; nucleotides not matched to a gene: 4. The CDR3 has 14 residues.

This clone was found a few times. The CDR3 coding sequence is TGTGCCCTCGGACAGCCTAAGGGCTACACCTTC. Its translation: CALGQPKGYTF. The V and J genes are TRBV10-3 and TRBJ1-2, with a tentative D call TRBD1 (6 bases). V was cut by 11 bases and J by 8 bases, with 15 bases left in between. Germline V gives CDR1 ENHRY, CDR2 SYGVKD. The CDR3 sequence is 11 residues long.

CDR3 sequence: CASSLGGASGSYNEQFF. CDR3 bases: TGTGCCAGCAGCTTAGGGGGGGCTAGCGGGAGCTACAATGAGCAGTTCTTC. The rearrangement uses TRBV11-2 and TRBJ2-1; 10 nucleotides match TRBD2. V gave up 1 base and J gave up 3 bases; unmatched junction bases: 6. The CDR3 consists of 17 residues. CDR1 and CDR2 from the germline V gene are SGHAT and FQNNGV.

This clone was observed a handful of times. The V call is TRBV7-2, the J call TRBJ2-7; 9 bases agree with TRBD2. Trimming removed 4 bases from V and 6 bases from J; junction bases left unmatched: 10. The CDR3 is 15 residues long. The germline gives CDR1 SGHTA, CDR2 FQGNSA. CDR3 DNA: TGTGCCAGCAGCTCACAGGCGGGGGGGCCAGGCGAGCAGTACTTC. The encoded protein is CASSSQAGGPGEQYF.

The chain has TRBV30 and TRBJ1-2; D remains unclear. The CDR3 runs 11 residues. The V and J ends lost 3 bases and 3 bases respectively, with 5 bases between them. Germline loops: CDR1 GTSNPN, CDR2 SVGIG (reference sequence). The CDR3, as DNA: TGTGCCTGGAGCTTAGACTATGGCTACACCTTC. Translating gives CAWSLDYGYTF.

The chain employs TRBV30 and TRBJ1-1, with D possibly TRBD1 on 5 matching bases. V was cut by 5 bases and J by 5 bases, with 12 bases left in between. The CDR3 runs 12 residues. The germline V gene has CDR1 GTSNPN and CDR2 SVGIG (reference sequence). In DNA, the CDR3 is TGTGCCTGGGGGGGTCTGCGGACTGAAGCTTTCTTT. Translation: CAWGGLRTEAFF.

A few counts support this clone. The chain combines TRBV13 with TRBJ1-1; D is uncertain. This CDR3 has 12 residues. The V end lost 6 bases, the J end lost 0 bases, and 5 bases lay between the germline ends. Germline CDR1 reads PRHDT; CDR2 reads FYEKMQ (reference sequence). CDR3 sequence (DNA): TGTGCCAGCAGTCCAATGAACACTGAAGCTTTCTTT. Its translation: CASSPMNTEAFF.

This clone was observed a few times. The CDR3 nucleotides are TGCGCCAGCAGCTTAAAACCCACCGGGACAGCTAACACTGAAGCTTTCTTT. Its protein product is CASSLKPTGTANTEAFF. This chain uses TRBV5-1 with TRBJ1-1, with 7 bases matching TRBD1. Trimming took 2 bases from V and 2 from J; bases not matched to a gene: 12. Germline CDR1 and CDR2: SGHRS and YFSETQ. CDR3 length: 17 amino acids. The variable domain in full, completed from reference TRBV5-1 and TRBJ1-1, reads KAGVTQTPRYLIKTRGQQVTLSCSPISGHRSVSWYQQTPGQGLQFLFEYFSETQRNKGNFPGRFSGRQFSNSRSEMNVSTLELGDSALYLCASSLKPTGTANTEAFFGQGTRLTVV.

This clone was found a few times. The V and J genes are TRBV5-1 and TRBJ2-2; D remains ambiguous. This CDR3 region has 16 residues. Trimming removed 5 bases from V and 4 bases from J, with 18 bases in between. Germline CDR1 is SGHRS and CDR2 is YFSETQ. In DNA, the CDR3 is TGCGCCAGCAGTGCCTCAGGTACTTCGTCCACCGGGGAGCTGTTTTTT. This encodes CASSASGTSSTGELFF.

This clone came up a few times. CDR3 protein: CASSLGPGQGSHGYTF. The CDR3 DNA reads TGCGCCAGCAGCCTTGGACCGGGACAGGGTAGCCATGGCTACACCTTC. The chain links TRBV5-1 to TRBJ1-2, with 9 bases matching TRBD1. Germline CDR1 SGHRS, CDR2 YFSETQ. V was pared by 4 bases and J by 6 bases, with 13 bases of the junction left unmatched. The CDR3 is 16 residues long.

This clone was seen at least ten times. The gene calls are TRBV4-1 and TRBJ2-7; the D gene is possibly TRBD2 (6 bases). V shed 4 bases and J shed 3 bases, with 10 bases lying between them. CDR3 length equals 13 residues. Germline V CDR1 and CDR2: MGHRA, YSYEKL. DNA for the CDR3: TGCGCCAGCAGCCGAGGCGGGATCTACGAGCAGTACTTC. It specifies CASSRGGIYEQYF.

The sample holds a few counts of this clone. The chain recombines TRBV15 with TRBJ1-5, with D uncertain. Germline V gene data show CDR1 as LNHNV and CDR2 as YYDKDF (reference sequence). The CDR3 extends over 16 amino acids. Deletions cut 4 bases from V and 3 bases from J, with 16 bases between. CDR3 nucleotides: TGTGCCACCAGCACAAATACAGCACCCAACAATCAGCCCCAGCATTTT. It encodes CATSTNTAPNNQPQHF.

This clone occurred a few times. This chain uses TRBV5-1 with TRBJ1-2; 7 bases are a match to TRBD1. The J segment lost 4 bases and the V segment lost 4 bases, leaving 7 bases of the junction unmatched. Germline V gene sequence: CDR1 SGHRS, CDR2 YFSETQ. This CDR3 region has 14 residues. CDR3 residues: CASSTTGTAYGYTF. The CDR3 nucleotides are TGCGCCAGCAGCACTACCGGGACAGCCTATGGCTACACCTTC. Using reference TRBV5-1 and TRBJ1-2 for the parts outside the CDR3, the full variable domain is KAGVTQTPRYLIKTRGQQVTLSCSPISGHRSVSWYQQTPGQGLQFLFEYFSETQRNKGNFPGRFSGRQFSNSRSEMNVSTLELGDSALYLCASSTTGTAYGYTFGSGTRLTVV.

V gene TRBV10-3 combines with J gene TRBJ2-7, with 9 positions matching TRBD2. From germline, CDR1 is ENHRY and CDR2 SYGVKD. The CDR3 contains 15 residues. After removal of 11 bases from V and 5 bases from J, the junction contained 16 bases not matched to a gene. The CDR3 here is CAARPGLADIHEQYF. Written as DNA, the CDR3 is TGTGCCGCCCGTCCGGGACTAGCTGATATTCACGAGCAGTACTTC.

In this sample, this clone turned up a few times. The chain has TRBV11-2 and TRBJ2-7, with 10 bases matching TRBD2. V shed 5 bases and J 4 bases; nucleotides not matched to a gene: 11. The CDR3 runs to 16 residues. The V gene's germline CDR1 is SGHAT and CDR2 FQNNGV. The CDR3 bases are TGTGCCAGCAGCCCCTCGGGGGGACTAGCGTATTACGAGCAGTACTTC. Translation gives CASSPSGGLAYYEQYF. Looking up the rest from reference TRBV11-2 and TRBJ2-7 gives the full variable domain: EAGVAQSPRYKIIEKRQSVAFWCNPISGHATLYWYQQILGQGPKLLIQFQNNGVVDDSQLPKDRFSAERLKGVDSTLKIQPAKLEDSAVYLCASSPSGGLAYYEQYFGPGTRLTVT.

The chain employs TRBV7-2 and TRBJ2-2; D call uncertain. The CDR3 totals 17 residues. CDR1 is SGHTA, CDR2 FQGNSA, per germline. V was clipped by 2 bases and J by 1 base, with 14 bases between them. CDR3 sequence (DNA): TGTGCCAGCAGCTTAAATCCCATGAGATGGAACACCGGGGAGCTGTTTTTT. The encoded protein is CASSLNPMRWNTGELFF.

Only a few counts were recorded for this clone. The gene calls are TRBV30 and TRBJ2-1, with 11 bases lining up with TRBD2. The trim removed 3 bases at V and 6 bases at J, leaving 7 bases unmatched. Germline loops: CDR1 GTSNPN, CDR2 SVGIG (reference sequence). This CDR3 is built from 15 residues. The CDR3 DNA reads TGTGCCTGGAGAGGAGTAGCGGGAGGGGGCAATGAGCAGTTCTTC. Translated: CAWRGVAGGGNEQFF.

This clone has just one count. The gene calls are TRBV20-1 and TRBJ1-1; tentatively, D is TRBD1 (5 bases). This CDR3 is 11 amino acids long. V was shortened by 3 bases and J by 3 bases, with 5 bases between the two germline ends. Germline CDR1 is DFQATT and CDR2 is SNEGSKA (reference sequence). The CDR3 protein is CSARGDTEAFF. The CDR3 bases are TGCAGTGCTAGGGGGGACACTGAAGCTTTCTTT.

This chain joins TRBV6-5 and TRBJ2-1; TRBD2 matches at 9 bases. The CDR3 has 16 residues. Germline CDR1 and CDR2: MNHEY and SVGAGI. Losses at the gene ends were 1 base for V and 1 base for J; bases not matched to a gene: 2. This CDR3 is CASSYFSGSSYNEQFF. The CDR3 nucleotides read TGTGCCAGCAGTTACTTTAGCGGGAGTTCCTACAATGAGCAGTTCTTC.

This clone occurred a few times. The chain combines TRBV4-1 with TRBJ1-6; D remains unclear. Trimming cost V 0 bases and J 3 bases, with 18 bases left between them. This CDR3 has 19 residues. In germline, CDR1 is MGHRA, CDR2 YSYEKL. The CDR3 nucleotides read TGCGCCAGCAGCCAAGACTTGTTCGGCCTAGCCCACTATAATTCACCCCTCCACTTT. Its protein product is CASSQDLFGLAHYNSPLHF.

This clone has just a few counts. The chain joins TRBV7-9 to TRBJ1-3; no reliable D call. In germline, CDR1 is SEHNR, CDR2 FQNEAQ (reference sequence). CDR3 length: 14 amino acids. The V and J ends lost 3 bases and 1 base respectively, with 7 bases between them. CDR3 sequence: CASSFLQSGNTIYF. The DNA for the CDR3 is TGTGCCAGCAGCTTTCTTCAGTCTGGAAACACCATATATTTT. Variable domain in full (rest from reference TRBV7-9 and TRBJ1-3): DTGVSQNPRHKITKRGQNVTFRCDPISEHNRLYWYRQTLGQGPEFLTYFQNEAQLEKSRLLSDRFSAERPKGSFSTLEIQRTEQGDSAMYLCASSFLQSGNTIYFGEGSWLTVV.

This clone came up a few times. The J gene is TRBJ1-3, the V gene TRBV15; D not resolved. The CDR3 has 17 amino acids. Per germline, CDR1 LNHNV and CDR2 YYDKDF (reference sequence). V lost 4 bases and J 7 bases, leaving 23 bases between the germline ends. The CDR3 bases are TGTGCCACCAGCACCGAACATTTCGCGGAGGATCATAACACCATATATTTT. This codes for CATSTEHFAEDHNTIYF.

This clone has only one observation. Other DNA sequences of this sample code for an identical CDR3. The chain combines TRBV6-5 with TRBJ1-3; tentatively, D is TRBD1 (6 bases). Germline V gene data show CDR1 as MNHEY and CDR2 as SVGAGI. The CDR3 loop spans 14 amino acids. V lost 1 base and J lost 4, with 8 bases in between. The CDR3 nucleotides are TGTGCCAGCAGTTACTTGCAGGGGGGAAACACCATATATTTT. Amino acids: CASSYLQGGNTIYF.

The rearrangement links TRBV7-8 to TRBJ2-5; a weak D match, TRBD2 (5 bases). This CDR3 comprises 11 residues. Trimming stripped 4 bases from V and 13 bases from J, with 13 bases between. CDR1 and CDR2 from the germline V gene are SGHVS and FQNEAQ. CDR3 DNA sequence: TGTGCCAGCAGCTACCGACTACCCGGGTACTTC. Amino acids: CASSYRLPGYF. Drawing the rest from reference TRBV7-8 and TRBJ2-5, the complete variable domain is GAGVSQSPRYKVAKRGQDVALRCDPISGHVSLFWYQQALGQGPEFLTYFQNEAQLDKSGLPSDRFFAERPEGSVSTLKIQRTQQEDSAVYLCASSYRLPGYFGPGTRLLVL.